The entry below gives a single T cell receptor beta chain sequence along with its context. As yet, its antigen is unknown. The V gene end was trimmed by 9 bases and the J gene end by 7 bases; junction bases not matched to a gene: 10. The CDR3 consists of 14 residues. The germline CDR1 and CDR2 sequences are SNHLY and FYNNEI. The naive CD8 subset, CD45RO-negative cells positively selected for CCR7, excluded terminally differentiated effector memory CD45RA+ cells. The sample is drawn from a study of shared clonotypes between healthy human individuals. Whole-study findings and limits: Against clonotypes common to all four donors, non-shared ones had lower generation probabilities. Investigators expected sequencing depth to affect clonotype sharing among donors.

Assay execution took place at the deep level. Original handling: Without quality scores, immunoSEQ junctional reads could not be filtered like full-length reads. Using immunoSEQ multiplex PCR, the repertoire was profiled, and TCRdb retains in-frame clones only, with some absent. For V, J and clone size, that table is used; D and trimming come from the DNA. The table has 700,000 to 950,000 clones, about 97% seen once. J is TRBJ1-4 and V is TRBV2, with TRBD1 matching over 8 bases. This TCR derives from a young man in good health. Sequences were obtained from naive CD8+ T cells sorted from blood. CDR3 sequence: CASTSDRGAEKLFF. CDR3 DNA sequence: TGTGCCAGTACTTCCGACAGGGGAGCTGAAAAACTGTTTTTT.